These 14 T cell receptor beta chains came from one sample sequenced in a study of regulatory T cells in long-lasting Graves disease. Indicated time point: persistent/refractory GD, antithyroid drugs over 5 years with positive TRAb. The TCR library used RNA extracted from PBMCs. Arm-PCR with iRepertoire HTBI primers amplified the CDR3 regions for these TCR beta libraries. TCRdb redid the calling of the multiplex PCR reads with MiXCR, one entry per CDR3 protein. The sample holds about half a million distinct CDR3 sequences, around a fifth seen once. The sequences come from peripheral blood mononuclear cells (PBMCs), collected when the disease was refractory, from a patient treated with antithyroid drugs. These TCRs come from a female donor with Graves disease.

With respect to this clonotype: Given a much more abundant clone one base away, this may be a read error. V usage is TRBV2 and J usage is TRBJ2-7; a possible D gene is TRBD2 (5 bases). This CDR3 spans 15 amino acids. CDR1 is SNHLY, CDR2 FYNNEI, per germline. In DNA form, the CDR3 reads TGTGCCGGTTCGCCCTGGGCGGGCTTAACCTACGAGCGGTACTTC. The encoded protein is CAGSPWAGLTYERYF.

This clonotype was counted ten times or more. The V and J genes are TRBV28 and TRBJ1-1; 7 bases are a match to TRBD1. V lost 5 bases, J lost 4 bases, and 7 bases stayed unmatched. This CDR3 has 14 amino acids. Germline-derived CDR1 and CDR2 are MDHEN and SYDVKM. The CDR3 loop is CASSPGQWATEAFF. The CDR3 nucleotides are TGTGCCAGCAGTCCGGGACAGTGGGCCACTGAAGCTTTCTTT.

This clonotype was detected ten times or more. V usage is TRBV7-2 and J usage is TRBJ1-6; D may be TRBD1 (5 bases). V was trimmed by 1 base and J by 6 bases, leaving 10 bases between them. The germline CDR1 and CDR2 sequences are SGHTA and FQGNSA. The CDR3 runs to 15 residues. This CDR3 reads CASSLEGMGNSPLHF. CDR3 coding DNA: TGTGCCAGCAGCTTAGAGGGGATGGGTAATTCACCCCTCCACTTT.

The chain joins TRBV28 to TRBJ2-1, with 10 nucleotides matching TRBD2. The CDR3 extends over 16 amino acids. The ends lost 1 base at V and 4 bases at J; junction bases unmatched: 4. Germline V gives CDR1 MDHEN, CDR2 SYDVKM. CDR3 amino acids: CASSLFIAGGYNEQFF. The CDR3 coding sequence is TGTGCCAGCAGTTTATTTATAGCGGGGGGTTACAATGAGCAGTTCTTC.

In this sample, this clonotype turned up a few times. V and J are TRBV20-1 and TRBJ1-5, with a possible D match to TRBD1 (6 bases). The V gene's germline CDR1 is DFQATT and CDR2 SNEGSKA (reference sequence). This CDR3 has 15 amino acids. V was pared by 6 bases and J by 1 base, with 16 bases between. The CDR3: CSALRGGMSNQPQHF. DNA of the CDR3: TGCAGTGCCCTCAGAGGGGGGATGAGCAATCAGCCCCAGCATTTT.

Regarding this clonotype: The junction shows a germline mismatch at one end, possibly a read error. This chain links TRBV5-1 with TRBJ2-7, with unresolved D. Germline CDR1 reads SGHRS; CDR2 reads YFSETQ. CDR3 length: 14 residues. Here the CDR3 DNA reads TGTGCCAGCAGCTCGCGGCTGACCTCCTACGAGCTGTACTTC. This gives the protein CASSSRLTSYELYF.

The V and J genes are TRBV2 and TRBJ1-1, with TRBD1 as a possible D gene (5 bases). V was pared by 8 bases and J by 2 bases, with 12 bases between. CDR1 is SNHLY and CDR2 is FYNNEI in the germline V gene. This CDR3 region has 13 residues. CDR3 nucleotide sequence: TGTGCCAGCCAACAGGACCTCAACACTGAAGCTTTCTTT. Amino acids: CASQQDLNTEAFF.

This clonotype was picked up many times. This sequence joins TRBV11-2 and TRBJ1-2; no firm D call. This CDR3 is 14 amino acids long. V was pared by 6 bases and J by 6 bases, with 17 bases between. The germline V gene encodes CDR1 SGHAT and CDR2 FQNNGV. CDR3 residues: CASRPIRQSDGYTF. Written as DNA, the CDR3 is TGTGCCAGCAGACCTATCCGACAATCCGATGGCTACACCTTC.

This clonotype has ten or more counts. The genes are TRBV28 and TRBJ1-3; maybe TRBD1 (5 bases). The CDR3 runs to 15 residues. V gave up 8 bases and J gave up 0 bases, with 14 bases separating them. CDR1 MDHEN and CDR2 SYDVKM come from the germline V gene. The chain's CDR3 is CASGAEEFSGNTIYF. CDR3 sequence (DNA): TGTGCCAGCGGGGCGGAAGAATTCTCTGGAAACACCATATATTTT.

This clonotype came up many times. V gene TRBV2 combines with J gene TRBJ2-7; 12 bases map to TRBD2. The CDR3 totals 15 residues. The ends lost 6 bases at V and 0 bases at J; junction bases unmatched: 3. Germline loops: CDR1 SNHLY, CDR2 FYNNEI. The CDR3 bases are TGTGCCAGCAGACTAGCGGGAGGCCCCTCCTACGAGCAGTACTTC. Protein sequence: CASRLAGGPSYEQYF.

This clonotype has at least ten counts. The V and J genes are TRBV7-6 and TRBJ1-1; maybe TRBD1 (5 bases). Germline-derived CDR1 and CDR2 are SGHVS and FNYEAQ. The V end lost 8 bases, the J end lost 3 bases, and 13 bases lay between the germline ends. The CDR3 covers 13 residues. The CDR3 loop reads CASLRPGDTEAFF. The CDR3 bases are TGTGCCAGCTTGAGGCCGGGGGACACTGAAGCTTTCTTT.

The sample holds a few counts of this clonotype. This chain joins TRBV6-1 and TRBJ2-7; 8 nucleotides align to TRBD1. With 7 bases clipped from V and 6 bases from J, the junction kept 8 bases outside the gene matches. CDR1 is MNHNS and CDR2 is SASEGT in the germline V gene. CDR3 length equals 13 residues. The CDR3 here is CASKRQGTGEQYF. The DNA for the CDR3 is TGTGCCAGCAAGCGACAGGGGACCGGCGAGCAGTACTTC.

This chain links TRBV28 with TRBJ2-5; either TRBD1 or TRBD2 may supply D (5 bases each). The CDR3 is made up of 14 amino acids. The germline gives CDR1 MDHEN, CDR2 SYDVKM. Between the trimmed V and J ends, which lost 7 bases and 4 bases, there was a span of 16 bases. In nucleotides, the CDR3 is TGTGCCAGCACGTCTTCCGGGACGGGAGAGACCCAGTACTTC. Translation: CASTSSGTGETQYF.

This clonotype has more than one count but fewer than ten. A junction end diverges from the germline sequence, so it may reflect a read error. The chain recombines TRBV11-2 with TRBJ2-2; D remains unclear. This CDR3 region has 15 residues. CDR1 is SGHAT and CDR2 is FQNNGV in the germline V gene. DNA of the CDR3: TGTGCCAGCACACCCCGTTTAGGAAACATCGGGGAGCTGTTTTTT. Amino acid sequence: CASTPRLGNIGELFF.